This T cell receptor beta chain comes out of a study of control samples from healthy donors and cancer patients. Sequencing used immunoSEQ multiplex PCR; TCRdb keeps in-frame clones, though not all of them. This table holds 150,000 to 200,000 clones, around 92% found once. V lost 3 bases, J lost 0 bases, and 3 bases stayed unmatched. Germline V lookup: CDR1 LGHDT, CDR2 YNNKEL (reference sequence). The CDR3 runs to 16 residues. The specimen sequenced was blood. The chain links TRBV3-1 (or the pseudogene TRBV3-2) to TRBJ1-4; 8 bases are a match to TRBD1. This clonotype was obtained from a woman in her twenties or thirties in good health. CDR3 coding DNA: TGTGCCAGCAGCCACAGGGGGCCTGCAACTAATGAAAAACTGTTTTTT. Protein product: CASSHRGPATNEKLFF.